A single sample is the source of the 18 T cell receptor beta chains below, sequenced in a study of T cell responses to AZD1222 COVID-19 vaccine. Clones were sequenced by immunoSEQ multiplex PCR, and TCRdb holds only the in-frame ones, with some missing. The sample records about 96,000 clones, 85% to 90% being singletons. The sequenced sample was peripheral blood, obtained on day 0 of AZD1222 vaccination. The receptors derive from an adult in good health.

The chain links TRBV18 to TRBJ1-4; a possible D gene is TRBD1 (6 bases). V was pared by 6 bases and J by 6 bases, with 17 bases between. There are 15 residues in the CDR3. The germline V gene encodes CDR1 KGHSH and CDR2 LQKENI. In DNA, the CDR3 is TGTGCCAGCTCTCGGGGGGCGACGGTGGATGAAAAACTGTTTTTT. This encodes CASSRGATVDEKLFF.

This chain joins TRBV7-9 and TRBJ1-2; D might be TRBD1 (5 bases). Between the trimmed V and J ends, which lost 4 bases and 6 bases, there was a span of 12 bases. The CDR3 sequence is 13 residues long. Germline CDR1 SEHNR, CDR2 FQNEAQ (reference sequence). In nucleotides, the CDR3 is TGTGCCAGCAGCTCCCGGGGCGGTGATGGCTACACCTTC. This codes for CASSSRGGDGYTF.

The chain carries TRBV6-2 or TRBV6-3 and TRBJ2-1; 8 nucleotides agree with TRBD1. The CDR3 consists of 16 residues. Germline V gives CDR1 MNHEY, CDR2 SVGEGT. Trimming removed 5 bases from V and 3 bases from J; junction bases left unmatched: 9. The CDR3 sequence: CASSPGQATHYNEQFF. For the CDR3, the DNA is TGTGCCAGCAGTCCGGGACAGGCAACCCACTACAATGAGCAGTTCTTC.

The chain combines TRBV19 with TRBJ2-2; 10 bases are a match to TRBD2. Trimming cost V 1 base and J 5 bases; bases outside gene matches: 16. The CDR3 is 20 residues long. Looked up from germline, CDR1 is LNHDA and CDR2 is SQIVND (reference sequence). CDR3 coding DNA: TGTGCCAGTAGTATAGTAGCGGGAGGTAGGAAAAACGAGTGGACCGGGGAGCTGTTTTTT. It codes for CASSIVAGGRKNEWTGELFF.

Regarding this clone: Here the CDR3 omits its conserved ending phenylalanine or tryptophan, so a read error is the likely source. The DNA is omitted, as the CDR3 cannot be located on it reliably, and the CDR3 follows TCRdb's listing. The chain has TRBV21-1 and TRBJ1-5; the table names TRBD1, a call not compared with the DNA. TRBV21-1 is given as a pseudogene. The CDR3 is 15 residues long, ends included. The CDR3 is CASTNHADRDSLDIG.

The V gene is TRBV24-1, the J gene TRBJ2-2; TRBD1 agrees at 8 bases. Per the germline V gene, CDR1 is KGHDR and CDR2 is SFDVKD. This CDR3 is 16 amino acids long. The V gene end was trimmed by 3 bases and the J gene end by 5 bases; junction bases not matched to a gene: 7. CDR3 region: CATSDPDRGETGELFF. The CDR3 coding sequence is TGTGCCACCAGTGATCCTGACAGGGGTGAAACCGGGGAGCTGTTTTTT.

The chain is built from TRBV5-4 and TRBJ1-6; TRBD1 matches at 8 bases. This CDR3 is built from 16 residues. The V and J ends lost 4 bases and 5 bases, in that order; junction bases with no gene match: 8. Germline V CDR1 and CDR2: SGHNT, YYREEE (reference sequence). Here the CDR3 DNA reads TGTGCCAGCAGCCGTGGCAGGGGGCACGATAATTCACCCCTCCACTTT. This codes for CASSRGRGHDNSPLHF. Using reference TRBV5-4 and TRBJ1-6 for the parts outside the CDR3, the full variable domain is ETGVTQSPTHLIKTRGQQVTLRCSSQSGHNTVSWYQQALGQGPQFIFQYYREEENGRGNFPPRFSGLQFPNYSSELNVNALELDDSALYLCASSRGRGHDNSPLHFGNGTRLTVT.

This chain uses TRBV18 with TRBJ1-1; a possible D gene is TRBD1 (5 bases). Germline lookup yields CDR1 KGHSH and CDR2 LQKENI. V lost 6 bases and J lost 8, with 13 bases in between. The CDR3 sequence is 12 residues long. The CDR3 DNA reads TGTGCCAGCTCCCCCCGGGCAGGGGAAGCTTTCTTT. It yields the protein CASSPRAGEAFF.

V gene TRBV7-2 combines with J gene TRBJ2-7; D call uncertain. The length of the CDR3 is 12 residues. CDR1 is SGHTA and CDR2 is FQGNSA in the germline V gene. Trimming pared 5 bases from V and 9 bases from J, leaving 14 bases between. CDR3 in DNA: TGTGCCAGCAGCCCCCCGCCCTCAGGGCAGTACTTC. Its translation is CASSPPPSGQYF.

The genes are TRBV18 and TRBJ2-7; a possible D gene is TRBD1 (6 bases). Germline-derived CDR1 and CDR2 are KGHSH and LQKENI. The V end was cut by 0 bases, the J end by 7 bases, with 13 bases between. The length of the CDR3 is 14 residues. Written as DNA, the CDR3 is TGTGCCAGCTCACCACCGGGGGCGACGGGTGAGCAGTACTTC. This sequence encodes CASSPPGATGEQYF.

In this sample, this clone turned up once. The gene calls are TRBV11-2 and TRBJ2-7; tentatively, D is TRBD1 (5 bases). V shed 1 base and J shed 3 bases, with 7 bases lying between them. The germline gives CDR1 SGHAT, CDR2 FQNNGV. This CDR3 has 13 amino acids. The CDR3 DNA sequence: TGTGCCAGCAGCTTAGTGACAGACTACGAGCAGTACTTC. Amino acids: CASSLVTDYEQYF.

This clone was counted once. The chain recombines TRBV6-2 or TRBV6-3 with TRBJ2-7; D unclear. This CDR3 has 15 residues. Germline CDR1 and CDR2: MNHEY and SVGEGT. Trimming removed 4 bases at V and 2 bases at J, with 15 bases between. The CDR3 is CASSSPSIGAYEQYF. The DNA for the CDR3 is TGTGCCAGCAGTTCCCCTTCGATCGGCGCCTACGAGCAGTACTTC.

The chain carries TRBV10-3 and TRBJ2-7; D gene uncertain. In germline, CDR1 is ENHRY, CDR2 SYGVKD. The CDR3 is 13 amino acids. The V and J ends lost 3 bases and 4 bases respectively, with 10 bases between them. CDR3 sequence (DNA): TGTGCCATCAGTGACGGGCATCTATACGAGCAGTACTTC. It codes for CAISDGHLYEQYF.

The rearrangement uses TRBV7-2 and TRBJ2-1, with 13 bases aligning to TRBD2. The ends lost 1 base at V and 7 bases at J; junction bases unmatched: 1. Germline V gives CDR1 SGHTA, CDR2 FQGNSA. CDR3 length: 15 amino acids. This CDR3 reads CASSLGTSGRNEQFF. The CDR3 DNA reads as TGTGCCAGCAGCTTAGGGACTAGCGGGAGAAATGAGCAGTTCTTC.

This clone was observed a handful of times. The chain couples TRBV4-3 to TRBJ1-2, with D perhaps matching TRBD1 (6 bases). There are 14 residues in the CDR3. Germline CDR1 is LGHNA and CDR2 is YSLEER. The germline V and J ends were trimmed by 1 base and 5 bases, with 11 bases remaining between them. CDR3 nucleotide sequence: TGCGCCAGCAGCCAAGGCGGGGGGGCGTATGGCTACACCTTC. Amino acid sequence: CASSQGGGAYGYTF.

The genes are TRBV4-3 and TRBJ2-7, with D possibly TRBD2 on 6 matching bases. Deletions cut 1 base from V and 3 bases from J, with 13 bases between. This CDR3 comprises 15 residues. Germline V CDR1 and CDR2: LGHNA, YSLEER. The CDR3 bases are TGCGCCAGCAGCCAAGTTACGGGAGCCGGCTACGAGCAGTACTTC. This gives the protein CASSQVTGAGYEQYF.

The chain employs TRBV7-2 and TRBJ1-3; no definite D call. The V and J ends lost 5 bases and 0 bases respectively, with 11 bases between them. From germline, CDR1 is SGHTA and CDR2 FQGNSA. This CDR3 region has 15 residues. The CDR3 loop is CASSPELLSGNTIYF. As DNA, the CDR3 is TGTGCCAGCAGCCCGGAACTGCTCTCTGGAAACACCATATATTTT.

This clone was seen just once. This chain connects TRBV6-2 or TRBV6-3 to TRBJ2-1; possibly TRBD1 or TRBD2 for D (5 bases each). From germline, CDR1 is MNHEY and CDR2 SVGEGT. V was clipped by 7 bases and J by 8 bases, with 21 bases between them. The CDR3 runs 15 residues. CDR3 DNA: TGTGCCAGCATCCCCATCGGGGCCGGCAATGATGAGCAGTTCTTC. Amino acids: CASIPIGAGNDEQFF.